This TCR beta chain was observed in a study of blood T cell repertoires in COVID-19 (dated by TCRdb to 2018 to 2021). Background for the entire study: The collaborator samples originated in the United States, Italy and Spain and spanned the acute and convalescent phases of COVID-19. Where HLA class I and class II types were available, the types were taken from metadata supplied by the sample provider, not from assay-based typing. The prospective study material was composed of cDNA or gDNA derived from T cells, B-cell-depleted T cells, or PBMCs. Nearly every sample came with metadata listing a de-identified subject ID, COVID-19 status, age in years and sex. The dataset comprised deeply sampled blood TCRbeta repertoires from subjects exposed to, actively infected with, or recovered from COVID-19. The repertoires were released in a freely available public database meant as a resource for research on the immune response to SARS-CoV-2. The samples were drawn from two sources: the first 160 participants of the ongoing ImmuneRACE study, and fewer than 1,500 subjects contributed by 6 global collaborators.

In the prospective study, participants were roughly 18 to 95 years old, resided in 24 geographic areas of the United States, and were enrolled through a virtual design. In the prospective study, cohorts were assigned on the basis of participant-reported clinical history obtained from a screening survey and a study questionnaire. Mobile phlebotomists in the prospective study collected whole blood, serum and a nasopharyngeal or oropharyngeal swab from every participant. Over a roughly 2-month period, participants in the prospective study had the option of providing additional blood draws and questionnaires. Before DNA extraction, blood samples from the prospective study were shipped at room temperature or frozen. Including cysteine and phenylalanine, the CDR3 has 21 amino acids. Only the CDR3 portion is preserved as DNA: 63 bases, with reading frame beginning at the first base. TCRbeta CDR3 regions were amplified from genomic DNA by means of the immunoSEQ Assay, a bias-controlled multiplex PCR. Per the original workflow: Within the assay, amplification of reference gene primers was used to estimate how many nucleated cells each sample contained. To quantify the absolute abundance of each unique TCRbeta CDR3 rearrangement, sequence reads were collapsed and filtered. For each sample, productive Simpson clonality was calculated as the square root of Simpson's diversity index over productive rearrangements. This is the immuneACCESS table as TCRdb keeps it, with only in-frame sequences that have V and J called. A part of the clones is gone; compared with another copy, unresolved V genes explain less than half, and the rest is unexplained. V, J and clone size derive from that table, while D and trimming were established from the DNA sequence. In all, the sample holds more than 110,000 clones, and roughly 83% of those were seen once. The leading ten clones occupy 5.5% of the sample.

Study-wide findings and limitations: How much clinical and demographic metadata was included differed by source and by participant, and the metadata was provided uncurated.

On this clone: The antigen this receptor binds is unknown. Base-call qualities are not available, and no considerably larger clone is one nucleotide away.

The receptor comes from a man in his forties with acute COVID-19. The specimen sequenced was PBMCs or T cells enriched from blood (not recorded which). In this chain, TRBV21-1 is recombined with TRBJ1-4. TRBV21-1 is deemed a pseudogene. CDR3 loop: CASSKTRAKRGSLPTNEKLFF. The DNA sequence is as follows: TGTGCCAGCAGCAAAACGCGCGCCAAACGGGGGTCCCTTCCAACTAATGAAAAACTGTTTTTT.